These 28 T cell receptor beta chains were all obtained from the same sample, sequenced in a study of cytomegalovirus exposure and HLA in healthy donors. Vbeta (60) and Jbeta (13) primers were used in the PCR. Method: immunoSEQ multiplex PCR; TCRdb's copy keeps in-frame clones and lacks some. Seen here are about 190,000 clones, roughly four fifths observed once, and the top ten hold approximately 3.1%. The sample taken for sequencing was PBMCs. The origin of the receptors is a woman aged 30 to 39 in good health and CMV-seropositive.

This clone appeared once. The CDR3 region is CASSKARSGDEQFF. DNA of the CDR3: TGTGCCAGCAGCAAAGCGCGGAGTGGAGATGAGCAGTTCTTC. The V call is TRBV21-1, the J call TRBJ2-1; TRBD2 was called by the table and not checked on the DNA. TRBV21-1 is reported as a pseudogene. The CDR3 covers 14 residues.

The chain carries TRBV6-6 and TRBJ2-2; D uncertain. The germline V and J ends were trimmed by 6 bases and 6 bases, with 8 bases remaining between them. From germline, CDR1 is MNHNY and CDR2 SVGAGI (reference sequence). CDR3 length: 12 residues. Here the CDR3 reads CASSPLAGELFF. The CDR3 DNA reads TGTGCCAGCAGCCCCCTCGCCGGGGAGCTGTTTTTT.

The CDR3 spells CASRTGQGRANVLTF. The CDR3 region has the DNA TGTGCCAGCAGAACCGGACAGGGTCGGGCCAACGTCCTGACTTTC. V and J are TRBV28 and TRBJ2-6; 8 nucleotides align to TRBD1. V trimming: 6 bases; J trimming: 5 bases; junction bases outside the gene matches: 6. The CDR3 runs 15 residues. CDR1 MDHEN and CDR2 SYDVKM come from the germline V gene.

The J gene is TRBJ2-7, the V gene TRBV28; TRBD2 aligns across 11 bases. The CDR3 length is 14 residues. CDR1 is MDHEN and CDR2 is SYDVKM in the germline V gene. The junction had 5 bases not matched to a gene; V was cut back by 10 bases and J by 0 bases. CDR3 residues: CATIAGGSSYEQYF. The CDR3 bases are TGTGCCACGATAGCGGGAGGGAGCTCCTACGAGCAGTACTTC.

The chain carries TRBV28 and TRBJ2-6, with D hard to call. CDR3 length: 17 amino acids. The ends were cut back, 3 bases at V and 1 base at J, with 13 bases in the middle. Germline V gene lookup returns CDR1 MDHEN and CDR2 SYDVKM. The CDR3 sequence is CASSLVLGLSGANVLTF. CDR3 DNA sequence: TGTGCCAGCAGTTTGGTGCTCGGTCTATCTGGGGCCAACGTCCTGACTTTC.

DNA for the CDR3: TGCAGCGCCCTACATCTGAGGGAGACCCAGTACTTC. Encoded protein: CSALHLRETQYF. V gene TRBV29-1 combines with J gene TRBJ2-5; D is ambiguous. Germline lookup yields CDR1 SQVTM and CDR2 ANQGSEA. Trimming stripped 7 bases from V and 5 bases from J, with 14 bases between. This CDR3 comprises 12 residues. The complete variable domain, with remaining parts taken from reference TRBV29-1 and TRBJ2-5, reads SAVISQKPSRDICQRGTSLTIQCQVDSQVTMMFWYRQQPGQSLTLIATANQGSEATYESGFVIDKFPISRPNLTFSTLTVSNMSPEDSSIYLCSALHLRETQYFGPGTRLLVL.

The chain joins TRBV7-2 to TRBJ2-1, with TRBD2 matching 7 bases. Germline V gene sequence: CDR1 SGHTA, CDR2 FQGNSA. This CDR3 region has 15 residues. V lost 2 bases to trimming and J lost 10 bases; unmatched junction nucleotides: 11. In nucleotides, the CDR3 is TGTGCCAGCAGCTTACCCTTAGCGGGCCGGAACGAGCAGTTCTTC. Residues: CASSLPLAGRNEQFF.

The rearrangement links TRBV15 to TRBJ2-5, with D perhaps TRBD2 (6 bases). V shed 0 bases and J shed 6 bases, with 14 bases lying between them. This CDR3 comprises 15 residues. Germline CDR1 LNHNV, CDR2 YYDKDF (reference sequence). The CDR3 sequence is CATSRDRGGGKTQYF. The CDR3 nucleotides are TGTGCCACCAGCAGAGATCGCGGAGGAGGGAAGACCCAGTACTTC. Supplemented by reference TRBV15 and TRBJ2-5, the full variable domain reads DAMVIQNPRYQVTQFGKPVTLSCSQTLNHNVMYWYQQKSSQAPKLLFHYYDKDFNNEADTPDNFQSRRPNTSFCFLDIRSPGLGDTAMYLCATSRDRGGGKTQYFGPGTRLLVL.

The gene calls are TRBV28 and TRBJ2-1, with 7 bases lining up with TRBD1. The germline CDR1 and CDR2 sequences are MDHEN and SYDVKM. The CDR3 consists of 16 residues. V was pared by 6 bases and J by 11 bases, with 19 bases of the junction left unmatched. The CDR3 loop reads CASRHYRGGGHVKQFF. CDR3 DNA sequence: TGTGCCAGCAGACACTACAGGGGTGGAGGTCACGTTAAGCAGTTCTTC.

The chain carries TRBV6-1 and TRBJ2-7; D is perhaps TRBD2 (6 bases). Germline values: CDR1 MNHNS, CDR2 SASEGT. V gave up 6 bases and J gave up 3 bases, with 15 bases separating them. The CDR3 runs 14 residues. In DNA form, the CDR3 reads TGTGCCAGCAGCCAAGCGGGTCAGATCTACGAGCAGTACTTC. It encodes CASSQAGQIYEQYF.

The rearrangement links TRBV9 to TRBJ1-3; D remains unclear. Germline V lookup: CDR1 SGDLS, CDR2 YYNGEE. Trimming took 4 bases from V and 2 from J, leaving 7 bases between them. The CDR3 spans 13 residues. CDR3 in DNA: TGTGCCAGCAGCCGGAGGCCTGGAAACACCATATATTTT. It specifies CASSRRPGNTIYF. The full variable domain, its missing parts supplied by reference TRBV9 and TRBJ1-3, is DSGVTQTPKHLITATGQRVTLRCSPRSGDLSVYWYQQSLDQGLQFLIQYYNGEERAKGNILERFSAQQFPDLHSELNLSSLELGDSALYFCASSRRPGNTIYFGEGSWLTVV.

This clone was recorded once. The chain has TRBV27 and TRBJ2-2; D might be TRBD2 (6 bases). Trimming removed 5 bases from V and 8 bases from J, with 15 bases in between. CDR3 size: 14 residues. The germline CDR1 and CDR2 sequences are MNHEY and SMNVEV (reference sequence). Here the CDR3 reads CASSTYPGTGELFF. DNA of the CDR3: TGTGCCAGCAGTACTTATCCTGGGACTGGGGAGCTGTTTTTT.

The V call is TRBV6-1, the J call TRBJ1-5; D possibly corresponds to TRBD1 (6 bases). The V end was cut by 6 bases, the J end by 0 bases, with 12 bases between. In germline, CDR1 is MNHNS, CDR2 SASEGT. CDR3 length equals 15 residues. The CDR3 loop is CASRETGSSNQPQHF. The CDR3, as DNA: TGTGCCAGCAGAGAGACAGGATCTAGCAATCAGCCCCAGCATTTT.

The rearrangement uses TRBV5-1 and TRBJ1-6; D uncertain. Trimming removed 0 bases from V and 9 bases from J, with 16 bases in between. This CDR3 contains 16 residues. The germline CDR1 and CDR2 sequences are SGHRS and YFSETQ. CDR3 DNA sequence: TGCGCCAGCAGCTTGGTCGGGGTCGGGGTGGGTTCACCCCTCCACTTT. This sequence encodes CASSLVGVGVGSPLHF.

V gene TRBV28 combines with J gene TRBJ1-5; D possibly corresponds to TRBD1 (5 bases). V dropped 1 base and J dropped 0 bases, with 7 bases sitting between them. The CDR3 has 15 amino acids. CDR1 is MDHEN and CDR2 is SYDVKM in the germline V gene. The CDR3 nucleotides read TGTGCCAGCAGTTTATTGACAGCTAGCAATCAGCCCCAGCATTTT. This codes for CASSLLTASNQPQHF.

This chain's CDR3 is CASSLAGEPHEQYF. The CDR3 region has the DNA TGTGCCAGCAGCTTAGCGGGAGAGCCACACGAGCAGTACTTC. V gene TRBV7-2 combines with J gene TRBJ2-7; D is perhaps TRBD2 (5 bases). In germline, CDR1 is SGHTA, CDR2 FQGNSA. The V and J ends lost 0 bases and 5 bases respectively, with 11 bases between them. The CDR3 totals 14 residues.

This chain links TRBV11-2 with TRBJ2-1, with D perhaps TRBD1 (6 bases). This CDR3 has 14 amino acids. Germline CDR1 reads SGHAT; CDR2 reads FQNNGV. V was pared by 0 bases and J by 10 bases, with 13 bases between. CDR3 nucleotides: TGTGCCAGCAGCTTAGATCCTGGGGGCAGGGAGCAGTTCTTC. Its protein is CASSLDPGGREQFF.

This clone showed up just a few times. J is TRBJ1-1 and V is TRBV6-5; 7 bases agree with TRBD1. CDR1 is MNHEY, CDR2 SVGAGI, per germline. CDR3 size: 14 residues. With 6 bases clipped from V and 3 bases from J, the junction kept 7 bases outside the gene matches. CDR3 bases: TGTGCCAGCAGGCGAACCGACAGGGACACTGAAGCTTTCTTT. Its protein product is CASRRTDRDTEAFF.

The chain uses TRBV10-3 and TRBJ2-3; tentative D call: TRBD2 (6 bases). Germline V CDR1 and CDR2: ENHRY, SYGVKD. This CDR3 has 12 amino acids. V gave up 11 bases and J gave up 0 bases, with 9 bases separating them. In DNA form, the CDR3 reads TGTGCCCTGGGGAGGAGCACAGATACGCAGTATTTT. This codes for CALGRSTDTQYF.

V usage is TRBV18 and J usage is TRBJ1-1; maybe TRBD1 (5 bases). V shed 3 bases and J shed 2 bases, with 13 bases lying between them. CDR3 length: 15 amino acids. The germline gives CDR1 KGHSH, CDR2 LQKENI. For the CDR3, the DNA is TGTGCCAGCTCACCTGACGTACAGGCCAACACTGAAGCTTTCTTT. It translates to CASSPDVQANTEAFF.

CDR3 in DNA: TGTGCCAGCAGTTTCACAGGTAGGGGTGCAGCTTTCTTT. It is translated as CASSFTGRGAAFF. The V and J genes are TRBV28 and TRBJ1-1, with D perhaps matching TRBD1 (5 bases). The germline V and J ends were trimmed by 3 bases and 10 bases, with 15 bases remaining between them. The CDR3 sequence is 13 residues long. Per germline, CDR1 MDHEN and CDR2 SYDVKM.

The rearrangement joins TRBV28 to TRBJ1-3, with TRBD1 matching 7 bases. The CDR3 loop spans 14 amino acids. V shed 6 bases, J shed 0 bases, and the junction held 2 bases outside the gene matches. CDR1 and CDR2 (germline): MDHEN, SYDVKM. CDR3 residues: CASSRDSSGNTIYF. The CDR3 region has the DNA TGTGCCAGCAGCCGGGACAGCTCTGGAAACACCATATATTTT.

This chain joins TRBV15 and TRBJ2-1; 9 bases map to TRBD2. The germline CDR1 and CDR2 sequences are LNHNV and YYDKDF (reference sequence). Germline trimming cut 1 base from V and 2 bases from J; bases unmatched to any gene: 12. CDR3 length: 19 amino acids. CDR3 loop: CATSRGGSGRRETYNEQFF. CDR3 DNA sequence: TGTGCCACCAGCAGAGGGGGTAGCGGGAGACGGGAGACCTACAATGAGCAGTTCTTC.

This rearrangement joins TRBV2 to TRBJ2-1; 8 nucleotides align to TRBD2. The J segment lost 5 bases and the V segment lost 6 bases, leaving 3 bases of the junction unmatched. Germline V gene lookup returns CDR1 SNHLY and CDR2 FYNNEI. The CDR3 totals 13 residues. DNA for the CDR3: TGTGCCAGCAGACTAGCGGATCACAATGAGCAGTTCTTC. Amino acids: CASRLADHNEQFF.

The rearrangement uses TRBV14 and TRBJ1-2, with TRBD1 identical over 8 bases. The CDR3 runs 14 residues. Per the germline V gene, CDR1 is SGHDN and CDR2 is FVKESK. V lost 4 bases, J lost 3 bases, and 4 bases stayed unmatched. This CDR3 is CASSPGQVDYGYTF. In DNA, the CDR3 is TGTGCCAGCAGCCCGGGACAGGTGGACTATGGCTACACCTTC.

A few counts support this clone. V usage is TRBV28 and J usage is TRBJ2-2; 11 bases are shared with TRBD2. Germline CDR1 MDHEN, CDR2 SYDVKM. The CDR3 is 18 amino acids. V lost 3 bases to trimming and J lost 2 bases; unmatched junction nucleotides: 8. CDR3 residues: CASSFSLAGGANTGELFF. The CDR3 coding sequence is TGTGCCAGCAGTTTCTCCCTAGCGGGAGGAGCAAACACCGGGGAGCTGTTTTTT.

The rearrangement uses TRBV7-9 and TRBJ2-1, with 8 bases matching TRBD2. The trim removed 6 bases at V and 5 bases at J, leaving 6 bases unmatched. The CDR3 has 14 residues. From germline, CDR1 is SEHNR and CDR2 FQNEAQ (reference sequence). CDR3 sequence: CASSQRELDNEQFF. The CDR3 DNA sequence: TGTGCCAGCAGTCAGCGGGAGCTAGACAATGAGCAGTTCTTC.

This clone has only a few counts. The genes are TRBV7-8 and TRBJ2-7, with TRBD1 as a possible D gene (6 bases). The CDR3 has 14 residues. The V end lost 3 bases, the J end lost 3 bases, and 12 bases lay between the germline ends. The germline V gene has CDR1 SGHVS and CDR2 FQNEAQ. The CDR3 protein is CASSFVTRGYEQYF. The CDR3 DNA reads as TGTGCCAGCAGCTTCGTCACCAGGGGCTACGAGCAGTACTTC.